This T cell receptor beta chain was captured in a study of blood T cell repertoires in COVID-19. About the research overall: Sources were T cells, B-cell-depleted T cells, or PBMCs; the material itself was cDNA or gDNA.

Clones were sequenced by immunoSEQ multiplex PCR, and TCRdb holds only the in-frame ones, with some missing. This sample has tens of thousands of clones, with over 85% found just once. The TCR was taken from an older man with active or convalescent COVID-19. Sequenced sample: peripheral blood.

The CDR3 sequence is CASSIGRRGGETQYF. CDR3 nucleotide sequence: TGTGCCAGTAGTATAGGCCGAAGGGGGGGAGAGACCCAGTACTTC. The chain is built from TRBV19 and TRBJ2-5; D possibly corresponds to TRBD2 (7 bases). The CDR3 consists of 15 residues. Trimming left V 1 base short and J 4 bases short, with 13 bases between. Germline V gene sequence: CDR1 LNHDA, CDR2 SQIVND (reference sequence).